This T cell receptor (beta chain) was identified during a study of CD8 T cells in ankylosing spondylitis. Study-level points and caveats: Blood of patients with ankylosing spondylitis appeared to be characterized by a TCR beta motif of eight highly homologous variants. With a CD8+ phenotype, disease-linked clones were relatively rare in peripheral blood. Disease-associated clones were reportedly significantly overrepresented in matched ankylosing spondylitis synovial fluid. Certain motif variants had earlier appeared in reactive arthritis synovial fluid and blood.

This clonotype came up a few times. Its target is not known. Generation of TCR beta libraries employed quantitative 5'-RACE incorporating molecular barcodes. From the 5' RACE reads, TCRdb called clonotypes with MiXCR, one entry per CDR3 protein. The sample has roughly 470,000 distinct CDR3 sequences; roughly 26% are singletons. Germline V gene sequence: CDR1 SGHRS, CDR2 YFSETQ. V was trimmed by 2 bases and J by 2 bases, leaving 8 bases between them. CDR3 length: 14 amino acids. The receptor's source is a male donor with ankylosing spondylitis. This chain connects TRBV5-1 to TRBJ1-3; possible D gene TRBD1, 5 bases. Material for sequencing was blood, either unsorted or a sorted T cell fraction (not recorded which). Here the CDR3 DNA reads TGCGCCAGCAGCTTATGGGGACCTGGAAACACCATATATTTT. Amino acid sequence: CASSLWGPGNTIYF.